The 4 T cell receptor beta chains in this list originate from one sample, sequenced in a study of breast tumors, draining lymph nodes, adjacent tissues. MiXCR was run by TCRdb on the multiplex PCR reads, yielding one entry per CDR3 protein. The sample shows some 97,000 distinct CDR3 sequences, around 21% of them seen only once. The lymph nodes were axillary draining lymph nodes from breast cancer patients. Sequenced input: axillary lymph node tissue. These receptors were collected from a female donor with breast cancer. Some clones in this sample may be carry-over from other donors' samples.

A note on this clonotype: At one boundary the junction diverges from the germline segment, which might be a read error. The rearrangement links TRBV7-9 to TRBJ2-7; TRBD2 aligns across 9 bases. The CDR3 totals 14 residues. Germline V gene sequence: CDR1 SEHNR, CDR2 FQNEAQ (reference sequence). The CDR3 loop is CACSLAGESYKQYF. CDR3 DNA: TGTGCCTGCAGCTTAGCGGGGGAGTCCTACAAGCAGTACTTC.

This clonotype was picked up many times. The CDR3 spells CSASRTGDTSEQYF. The CDR3, as DNA: TGCAGTGCTAGCCGGACAGGGGACACTTCTGAGCAGTACTTC. J is TRBJ2-7 and V is TRBV20-1, with 9 bases aligning to TRBD1. Per the germline V gene, CDR1 is DFQATT and CDR2 is SNEGSKA (reference sequence). The CDR3 has 14 residues. J gave up 7 bases and V 3 bases, and 10 bases lay outside the gene matches.

This clonotype was observed at least ten times. The chain recombines TRBV5-6 with TRBJ1-2; D call uncertain. V was trimmed by 4 bases and J by 3 bases, leaving 10 bases between them. From germline, CDR1 is SGHDT and CDR2 YYEEEE. The CDR3 totals 13 residues. The CDR3, as DNA: TGTGCCAGCAGCACGGGGAGTTACTATGGCTACACCTTC. Encoded protein: CASSTGSYYGYTF.

The sample holds many counts of this clonotype. This chain joins TRBV7-9 and TRBJ1-2; tentatively, D is TRBD1 (5 bases). CDR1 SEHNR and CDR2 FQNEAQ come from the germline V gene (reference sequence). V lost 5 bases, J lost 1 base, and 8 bases lay in between. The CDR3 is 13 residues long. The DNA for the CDR3 is TGTGCCAGCAGCCGCAGGGTTAACTATGGCTACACCTTC. Its translation: CASSRRVNYGYTF.